These 8 T cell receptor beta chains originate from one sample sequenced in a study of long-term antiretroviral therapy in people with HIV. The immunoSEQ assay was v3.0, run at survey level. The repertoire was sequenced with immunoSEQ multiplex PCR; TCRdb's copy has only in-frame clones and lacks some. The sample shows about 12,000 clones, more than 70% of them seen only once. The sequenced sample was unsorted PBMCs, obtained 0.5 years before starting antiretroviral therapy. The origin of the receptors is a woman in her forties with HIV.

This rearrangement joins TRBV2 to TRBJ2-1, with 10 bases identical to TRBD1. The CDR3 loop spans 14 amino acids. The V gene end was trimmed by 6 bases and the J gene end by 9 bases; junction bases not matched to a gene: 8. Germline V gene data show CDR1 as SNHLY and CDR2 as FYNNEI. Here the CDR3 reads CASSQGTGEGEQFF. CDR3 DNA sequence: TGTGCCAGCAGCCAAGGGACAGGGGAAGGTGAGCAGTTCTTC.

The rearrangement uses TRBV6-6 and TRBJ2-3; 9 bases are shared with TRBD2. This CDR3 region has 13 residues. Trimming removed 9 bases from V and 2 bases from J; junction bases left unmatched: 3. CDR1 MNHNY and CDR2 SVGAGI come from the germline V gene (reference sequence). CDR3 in amino acids: CASSGRDTDTQYF. DNA of the CDR3: TGTGCCAGTAGCGGGAGAGACACAGATACGCAGTATTTT.

This sequence joins TRBV5-1 and TRBJ2-1, with unresolved D. V was cut by 0 bases and J by 0 bases, with 7 bases left in between. The CDR3 runs to 15 residues. The germline V gene encodes CDR1 SGHRS and CDR2 YFSETQ. The DNA for the CDR3 is TGCGCCAGCAGCTTGGTAGAGAGCTCCTACAATGAGCAGTTCTTC. Amino acid sequence: CASSLVESSYNEQFF.

There are a few counts of this clone. The chain has TRBV2 and TRBJ1-5, with TRBD1 identical over 9 bases. Unmatched junction bases numbered 2, after V lost 4 bases and J lost 4 bases. Germline V gene lookup returns CDR1 SNHLY and CDR2 FYNNEI. This CDR3 comprises 14 residues. CDR3 nucleotides: TGTGCCAGCAGTGGACAGGGGGAGAATCAGCCCCAGCATTTT. Amino acids: CASSGQGENQPQHF.

This rearrangement joins TRBV7-2 to TRBJ1-4; D is unresolved. The CDR3 loop spans 14 amino acids. Per germline, CDR1 SGHTA and CDR2 FQGNSA. V was cut by 4 bases and J by 10 bases, with 16 bases left in between. CDR3 residues: CASSSNRHFGKLFF. CDR3 in DNA: TGTGCCAGCAGCTCCAACCGACATTTCGGAAAACTGTTTTTT.

The chain uses TRBV4-2 and TRBJ1-2; D remains ambiguous. Deletions cut 1 base from V and 0 bases from J, with 3 bases between. CDR3 length: 13 residues. Germline assignment: CDR1 LGHNA and CDR2 YNFKEQ. The CDR3 sequence: CASSQGTNYGYTF. In nucleotides, the CDR3 is TGTGCCAGCAGCCAAGGAACTAACTATGGCTACACCTTC.

This clone was seen a handful of times. This rearrangement joins TRBV5-4 to TRBJ1-3, with D perhaps matching TRBD1 (5 bases). V gave up 0 bases and J gave up 2 bases, with 15 bases separating them. This CDR3 contains 17 residues. CDR1 is SGHNT, CDR2 YYREEE, per germline (reference sequence). DNA for the CDR3: TGTGCCAGCAGCTTGGAATTGATGCCAGGGCCTGGAAACACCATATATTTT. This translates into CASSLELMPGPGNTIYF.

J is TRBJ2-1 and V is TRBV11-2, with D maybe TRBD1 (6 bases). The germline CDR1 and CDR2 sequences are SGHAT and FQNNGV. The CDR3 has 17 residues. V was shortened by 4 bases and J by 2 bases, with 18 bases between the two germline ends. This chain's CDR3 is CASSWTAGDKTYNEQFF. The CDR3 nucleotides are TGTGCCAGCAGCTGGACGGCTGGGGACAAAACCTACAATGAGCAGTTCTTC.